A selection of T cell receptor beta chains follows, all from one sample in a study of siplizumab effects on memory and regulatory T cells. Sequencing used immunoSEQ multiplex PCR; TCRdb keeps in-frame clones, though not all of them. This table holds over 85,000 clones, 95% to 97% found once. What was sequenced was naive CD4+ T cells sorted from blood. Receptors were obtained from a human donor in good health. Each CDR3 is given with its conserved first and last residue. Fields, in order: clone size, D gene, V gene, J gene, CDR3 DNA, CDR3 protein. D genes are given only for firm matches. Expanded clones get a size class; other rows say once, few or many, or leave the size out.

-	TRBD2	TRBV30	TRBJ2-1	TGTGCCTGGAGTCGAGCGGGGGGGCCCTACAATGAGCAGTTCTTC	CAWSRAGGPYNEQFF
-	TRBD1	TRBV9	TRBJ1-1	TGTGCCAGCAGCGTGGACAGGGGCAAGACTGAAGCTTTCTTT	CASSVDRGKTEAFF
-	-	TRBV25-1	TRBJ1-6	TGTGCCAGCAGCAACGTTGGGGCTAATTCACCCCTCCACTTT	CASSNVGANSPLHF
-	-	TRBV5-1	TRBJ2-7	TGCGCCAGCAGCTTGTTACCTGGGAGCTCCTACGAGCAGTACTTC	CASSLLPGSSYEQYF
-	TRBD2	TRBV7-9	TRBJ2-1	TGTGCCAGCAGGGACCGTGGGGGGGCCTACAATGAGCAGTTCTTC	CASRDRGGAYNEQFF
-	TRBD2	TRBV7-2	TRBJ2-2	TGTGCCAGCAGCCCGACTAGCGGTGCGAACACCGGGGAGCTGTTTTTT	CASSPTSGANTGELFF
-	-	TRBV20-1	TRBJ2-3	TGCAGTGCTAGAGATACGGATACGCAGTATTTT	CSARDTDTQYF
-	-	TRBV19	TRBJ1-6	TGTGCCAGTAGTATAGATGGGACGGGGAATTCACCCCTCCACTTT	CASSIDGTGNSPLHF
-	-	TRBV5-4	TRBJ2-5	TGTGCCAGCAGCTTTTTCGGCGGGGTCGGGACCCAGTACTTC	CASSFFGGVGTQYF
-	TRBD2	TRBV5-1	TRBJ2-1	TGCGCCAGCAGCTACGGGACTAGCGGGGGGGTACGTGAGCAGTTCTTC	CASSYGTSGGVREQFF
-	TRBD2	TRBV18	TRBJ2-7	TGTGCCAGCTCACCGGGACTACCCTACGAGCAGTACTTC	CASSPGLPYEQYF
-	TRBD1	TRBV19	TRBJ2-7	TGTGCCAGTAGTATCTCGACAGGGGGCTCCTACGAGCAGTACTTC	CASSISTGGSYEQYF
-	-	TRBV18	TRBJ1-1	TGTGCCAGCTCACCGGGGTTACAGGACACTGAAGCTTTCTTT	CASSPGLQDTEAFF
-	TRBD2	TRBV7-6	TRBJ2-3	TGTGCCAGCAGCCTTAGCGGGGGGGTTGCAGATACGCAGTATTTT	CASSLSGGVADTQYF
-	-	TRBV6-1	TRBJ2-5	TGTGCCAGCAGGATTCTTAGTTCTCAAGAGACCCAGTACTTC	CASRILSSQETQYF
-	-	TRBV5-5	TRBJ2-7	TGTGCCAGCAGCCAGATGGGGACCCCTTCCTACGAGCAGTACTTC	CASSQMGTPSYEQYF
few	-	TRBV28	TRBJ1-1	TGTGCCAGCAGTATAATCGACACTGAAGCTTTCTTT	CASSIIDTEAFF
-	TRBD2	TRBV7-8	TRBJ2-2	TGTGCCAGCAGCCAACCCACTAGCGGGAACACCGGGGAGCTGTTTTTT	CASSQPTSGNTGELFF
-	-	TRBV5-1	TRBJ1-2	TGCGCCAGCAGCCCAGGGGTCCCTAACTATAACTATGGCTACACCTTC	CASSPGVPNYNYGYTF
-	-	TRBV10-3	TRBJ2-5	TGTGCCATCAGTGCCACACCCCAAGAGACCCAGTACTTC	CAISATPQETQYF
-	-	TRBV9	TRBJ2-5	TGTGCCAGCAGCGTAGGAGTTACACAAGAGACCCAGTACTTC	CASSVGVTQETQYF
once	-	TRBV9	TRBJ1-5	TGTGCCAGCAGCGTAGGACATTATAGCAATCAGCCCCAGCATTTT	CASSVGHYSNQPQHF
-	-	TRBV6-1	TRBJ1-2	TGTGCCAGCAGTGTAGATTGGGATAAAGGCTACACCTTC	CASSVDWDKGYTF
-	-	TRBV21-1	TRBJ1-1	TGTGCCAGCAGCAGGAACAGGGAGACTTTCTTT	CASSRNRETFF
-	-	TRBV5-1	TRBJ1-6	TGCGCCAGCAGCTGGGAGGGGTCGGGATCACCCCTCCACTTT	CASSWEGSGSPLHF
-	-	TRBV6-5	TRBJ2-3	TGTGCCAGCAGTTACTCAGAACAGAATCGGTTT	CASSYSEQNRF
-	-	TRBV9	TRBJ2-5	TGTGCCAGCAGCGTAGGTGGGGGAGGTATCAAGAGGACCCAGTACTTC	CASSVGGGGIKRTQYF
-	-	TRBV29-1	TRBJ1-2	TGCAGCGTAGGGACGCAAGCTAACTATGGCTACACCTTC	CSVGTQANYGYTF
-	-	TRBV5-6	TRBJ1-3	TGTGCCAGCAGCTTGGTAGGACAGTTTACTGGAAACACCATATATTTT	CASSLVGQFTGNTIYF
-	TRBD2	TRBV10-3	TRBJ2-5	TGTGCCATCAGTGTATCGGGGGGTCTGGCGGAGACCCAGTACTTC	CAISVSGGLAETQYF
once	TRBD2	TRBV18	TRBJ2-5	TGTGCCAGCTCATGGACTAGCGGGGCCCAGCAAGAGACCCAGTACTTC	CASSWTSGAQQETQYF
once	TRBD2	TRBV10-3	TRBJ2-1	TGTGCCATCAGTTTAGCGGGGAGCTCCTACAATGAGCAGTTCTTC	CAISLAGSSYNEQFF
once	TRBD1	TRBV2	TRBJ1-1	TGTGCCAGCACCAGACAGGGAATGAACACTGAAGCTTTCTTT	CASTRQGMNTEAFF
once	TRBD1	TRBV5-1	TRBJ2-3	TGCGCCAGCAGCACCGCACAGGGGGCGGGAGATACGCAGTATTTT	CASSTAQGAGDTQYF